The 9 T cell receptor beta chains in this list originate from one sample, sequenced in a study of identical twins. TCRdb called the 5' RACE reads again in MiXCR, with one record for every CDR3 protein. Here the sample spans under 800,000 distinct CDR3 sequences, roughly 20% being singletons. A further study also used this sample, focusing on T cells expressing NK-cell markers.

Sequenced: PBMCs. The receptors were sampled from a woman younger than 35 in good health.

This clonotype has just a few counts. The J gene is TRBJ2-6, the V gene TRBV12-3 or TRBV12-4; no reliable D call. V lost 6 bases and J lost 2, with 11 bases in between. This CDR3 has 15 amino acids. This CDR3 reads CASSFTRTGANVLTF. CDR3 DNA sequence: TGTGCCAGCAGCTTTACCAGAACTGGGGCCAACGTCCTGACTTTC.

A single count supports this clonotype. This chain connects TRBV12-5 to TRBJ2-7; D remains ambiguous. The CDR3 is 14 amino acids. The V gene's germline CDR1 is LGHNT and CDR2 FRNRAP. V dropped 0 bases and J dropped 3 bases, with 9 bases sitting between them. The CDR3 DNA follows: TGTGCTAGTGGTTTGGTTCCGGACCGCTACGAGCAGTACTTC. Encoded protein: CASGLVPDRYEQYF. Looking up the rest from reference TRBV12-5 and TRBJ2-7 gives the full variable domain: DARVTQTPRHKVTEMGQEVTMRCQPILGHNTVFWYRQTMMQGLELLAYFRNRAPLDDSGMPKDRFSAEMPDATLATLKIQPSEPRDSAVYFCASGLVPDRYEQYFGPGTRLTVT.

This chain links TRBV12-3 or TRBV12-4 with TRBJ1-5; perhaps TRBD1 as D (5 bases). The CDR3 contains 12 residues. V was pared by 7 bases and J by 4 bases, with 8 bases between. The CDR3: CASNYRNQPQHF. The CDR3 coding sequence is TGTGCCAGCAACTACAGGAATCAGCCCCAGCATTTT.

This chain uses TRBV10-3 with TRBJ2-3; 7 bases match TRBD2. CDR1 is ENHRY and CDR2 is SYGVKD in the germline V gene. The CDR3 runs 15 residues. J lost 3 bases, V lost 3 bases, and 6 bases had no gene match. CDR3 in amino acids: CAISDRGEGTDTQYF. The CDR3 DNA is TGTGCCATCAGTGATCGGGGGGAGGGGACAGATACGCAGTATTTT.

In its sample, this clonotype was seen a few times. The genes are TRBV7-9 and TRBJ2-7; D is perhaps TRBD1 (6 bases). With 2 bases removed from V and 2 bases from J, the gap between germline ends came to 10 bases. Looked up from germline, CDR1 is SEHNR and CDR2 is FQNEAQ (reference sequence). CDR3 size: 14 residues. The CDR3 region is CASSLHRETYEQYF. The CDR3 nucleotides read TGTGCCAGCAGCTTACACAGGGAAACCTACGAGCAGTACTTC. Full variable domain (missing parts from reference TRBV7-9 and TRBJ2-7): DTGVSQNPRHKITKRGQNVTFRCDPISEHNRLYWYRQTLGQGPEFLTYFQNEAQLEKSRLLSDRFSAERPKGSFSTLEIQRTEQGDSAMYLCASSLHRETYEQYFGPGTRLTVT.

The V and J genes are TRBV5-6 and TRBJ2-5; 7 bases map to TRBD1. The J segment lost 7 bases and the V segment lost 5 bases, leaving 14 bases of the junction unmatched. The V gene's germline CDR1 is SGHDT and CDR2 YYEEEE. CDR3 length: 15 residues. The CDR3 sequence: CASSLTGQAQGTQYF. The CDR3 bases are TGTGCCAGCAGTCTAACCGGACAGGCCCAGGGGACCCAGTACTTC.

The chain is built from TRBV15 and TRBJ2-1; D perhaps matches TRBD2 (6 bases). CDR3 length: 15 amino acids. Germline CDR1 LNHNV, CDR2 YYDKDF (reference sequence). Trimming left V 0 bases short and J 7 bases short, with 13 bases between. CDR3 residues: CATSRDRWGENEQFF. Written as DNA, the CDR3 is TGTGCCACCAGCAGAGATCGGTGGGGGGAGAATGAGCAGTTCTTC.

There are a few counts of this clonotype. The V gene is TRBV20-1, the J gene TRBJ2-2; D gene unclear. From germline, CDR1 is DFQATT and CDR2 SNEGSKA (reference sequence). CDR3 length equals 11 residues. V was trimmed by 5 bases and J by 6 bases, leaving 7 bases between them. The CDR3 loop reads CSARRAGELFF. CDR3 coding DNA: TGCAGTGCTCGCCGGGCCGGGGAGCTGTTTTTT.

The genes are TRBV20-1 and TRBJ2-1, with 9 bases identical to TRBD2. Germline loops: CDR1 DFQATT, CDR2 SNEGSKA (reference sequence). With V trimmed by 6 bases and J by 4 bases, 7 bases remained unmatched. The CDR3 extends over 14 amino acids. The CDR3 spells CSAQALAGYNEQFF. CDR3 sequence (DNA): TGCAGTGCGCAGGCCCTAGCGGGGTACAATGAGCAGTTCTTC.